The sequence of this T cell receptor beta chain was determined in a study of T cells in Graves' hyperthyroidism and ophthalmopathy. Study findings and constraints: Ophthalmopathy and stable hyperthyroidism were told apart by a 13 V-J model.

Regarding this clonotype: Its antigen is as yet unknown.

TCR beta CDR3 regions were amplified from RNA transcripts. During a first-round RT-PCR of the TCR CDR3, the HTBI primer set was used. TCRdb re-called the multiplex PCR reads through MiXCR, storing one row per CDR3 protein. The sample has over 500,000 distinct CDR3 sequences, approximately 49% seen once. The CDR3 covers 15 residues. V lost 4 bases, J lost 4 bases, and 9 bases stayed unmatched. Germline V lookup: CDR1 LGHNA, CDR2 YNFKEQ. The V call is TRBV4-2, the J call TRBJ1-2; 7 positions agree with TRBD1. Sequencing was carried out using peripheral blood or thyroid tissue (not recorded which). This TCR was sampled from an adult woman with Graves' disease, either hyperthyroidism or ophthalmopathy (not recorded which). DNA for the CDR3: TGTGCCAGCAGCCCCGACAGGGACGTTAGCTATGGCTACACCTTC. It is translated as CASSPDRDVSYGYTF.